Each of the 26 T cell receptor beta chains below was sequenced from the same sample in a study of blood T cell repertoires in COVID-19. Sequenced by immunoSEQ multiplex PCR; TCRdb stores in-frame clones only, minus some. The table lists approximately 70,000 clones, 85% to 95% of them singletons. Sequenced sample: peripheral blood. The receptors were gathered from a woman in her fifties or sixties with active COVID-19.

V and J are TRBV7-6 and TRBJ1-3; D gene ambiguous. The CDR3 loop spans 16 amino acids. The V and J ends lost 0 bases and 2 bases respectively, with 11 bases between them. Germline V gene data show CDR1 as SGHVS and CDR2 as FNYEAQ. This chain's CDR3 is CASSLAQPLTGNTIYF. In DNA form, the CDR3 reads TGTGCCAGCAGCTTAGCCCAACCCCTAACTGGAAACACCATATATTTT.

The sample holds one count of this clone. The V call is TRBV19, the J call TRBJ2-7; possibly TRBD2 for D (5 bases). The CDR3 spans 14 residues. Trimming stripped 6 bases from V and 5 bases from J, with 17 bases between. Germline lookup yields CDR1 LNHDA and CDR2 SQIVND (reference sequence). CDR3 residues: CASSPRVGIHEQYF. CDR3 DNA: TGTGCCAGTAGCCCTAGGGTCGGGATCCACGAGCAGTACTTC.

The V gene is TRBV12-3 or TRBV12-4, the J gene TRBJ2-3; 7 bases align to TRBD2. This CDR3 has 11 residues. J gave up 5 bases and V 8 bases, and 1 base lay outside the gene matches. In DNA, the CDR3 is TGTGCCAGCGGGAGGGGAGATACGCAGTATTTT. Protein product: CASGRGDTQYF.

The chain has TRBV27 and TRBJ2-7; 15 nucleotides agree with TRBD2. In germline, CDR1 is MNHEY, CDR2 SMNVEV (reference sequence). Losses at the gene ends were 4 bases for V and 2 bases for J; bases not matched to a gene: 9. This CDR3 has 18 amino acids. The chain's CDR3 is CASSYLSGTSGGTYEQYF. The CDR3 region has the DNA TGTGCCAGCAGTTATCTCTCCGGGACTAGCGGGGGGACCTACGAGCAGTACTTC.

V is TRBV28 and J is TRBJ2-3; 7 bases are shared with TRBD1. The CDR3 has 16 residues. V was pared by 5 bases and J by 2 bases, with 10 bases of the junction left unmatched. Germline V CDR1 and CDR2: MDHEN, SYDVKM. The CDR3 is CASSASGTAFTDTQYF. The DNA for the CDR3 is TGTGCCAGCAGTGCCTCCGGGACAGCTTTCACAGATACGCAGTATTTT.

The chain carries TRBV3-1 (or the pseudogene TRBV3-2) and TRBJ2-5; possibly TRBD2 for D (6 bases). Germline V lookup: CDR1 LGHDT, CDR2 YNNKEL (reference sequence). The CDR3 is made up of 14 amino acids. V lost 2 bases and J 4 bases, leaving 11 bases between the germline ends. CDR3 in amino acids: CASSQRRGGETQYF. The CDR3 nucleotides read TGTGCCAGCAGCCAAAGGCGGGGTGGAGAGACCCAGTACTTC.

The CDR3 DNA reads as TGTGCCAGCAGCCTTCTCGGGAGTGGTGAAGCTTTCTTT. Its protein is CASSLLGSGEAFF. This sequence joins TRBV3-1 (or the pseudogene TRBV3-2) and TRBJ1-1, with no clear D. The CDR3 is made up of 13 amino acids. Germline CDR1 and CDR2: LGHDT and YNNKEL (reference sequence). V was clipped by 4 bases and J by 7 bases, with 13 bases between them.

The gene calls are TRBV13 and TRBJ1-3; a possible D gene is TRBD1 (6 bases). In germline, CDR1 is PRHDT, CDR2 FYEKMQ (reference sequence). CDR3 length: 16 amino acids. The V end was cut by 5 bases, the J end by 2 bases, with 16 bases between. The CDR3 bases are TGTGCCAGCAGCAACTACAGGGAGTATACTGGAAACACCATATATTTT. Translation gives CASSNYREYTGNTIYF.

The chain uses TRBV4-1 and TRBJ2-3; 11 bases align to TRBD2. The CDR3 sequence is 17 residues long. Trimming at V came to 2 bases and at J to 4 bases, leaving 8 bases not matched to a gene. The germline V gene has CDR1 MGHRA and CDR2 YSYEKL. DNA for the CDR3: TGCGCCAGCAGCCAACTAGCGGGAGGTTGGATCCCAGATACGCAGTATTTT. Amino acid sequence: CASSQLAGGWIPDTQYF.

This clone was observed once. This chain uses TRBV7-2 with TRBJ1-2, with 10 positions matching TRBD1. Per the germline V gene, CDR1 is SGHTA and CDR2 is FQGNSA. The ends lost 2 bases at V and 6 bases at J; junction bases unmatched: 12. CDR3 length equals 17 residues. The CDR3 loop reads CASSLTRTGGMVNGYTF. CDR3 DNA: TGTGCCAGCAGCTTAACCCGGACAGGGGGAATGGTAAATGGCTACACCTTC.

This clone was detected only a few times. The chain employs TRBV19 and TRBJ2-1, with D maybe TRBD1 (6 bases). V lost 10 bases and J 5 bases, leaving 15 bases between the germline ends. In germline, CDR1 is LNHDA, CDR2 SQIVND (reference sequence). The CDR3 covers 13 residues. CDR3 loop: CATRATGNNEQFF. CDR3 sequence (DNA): TGTGCCACCCGAGCCACAGGGAACAATGAGCAGTTCTTC.

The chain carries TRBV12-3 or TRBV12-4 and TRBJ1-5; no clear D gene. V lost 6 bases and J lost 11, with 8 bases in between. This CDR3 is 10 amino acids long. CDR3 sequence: CASRNCSQHF. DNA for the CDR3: TGTGCCAGCAGAAACTGTTCCCAGCATTTT.

CDR3 loop: CASSLAGGYNEQFF. CDR3 bases: TGTGCCAGCAGTTTAGCGGGAGGTTACAATGAGCAGTTCTTC. This sequence joins TRBV28 and TRBJ2-1; 8 nucleotides match TRBD2. J was trimmed by 4 bases and V by 2 bases; bases with no gene match: 1. The CDR3 sequence is 14 residues long. Per the germline V gene, CDR1 is MDHEN and CDR2 is SYDVKM.

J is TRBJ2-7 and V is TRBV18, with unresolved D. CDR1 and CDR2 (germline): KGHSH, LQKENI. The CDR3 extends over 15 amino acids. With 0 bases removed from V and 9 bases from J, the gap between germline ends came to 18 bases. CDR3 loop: CASSPPQAVRTVQYF. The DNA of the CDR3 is TGTGCCAGCTCACCACCTCAGGCCGTACGTACGGTGCAGTACTTC.

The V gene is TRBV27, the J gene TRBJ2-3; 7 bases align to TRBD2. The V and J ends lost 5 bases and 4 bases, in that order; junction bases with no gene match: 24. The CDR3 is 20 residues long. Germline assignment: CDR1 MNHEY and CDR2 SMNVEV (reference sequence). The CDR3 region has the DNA TGTGCCAGCAGTGCCCGGGGAGGCCAAAGGAGGACTAGAAACCCAGATACGCAGTATTTT. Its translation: CASSARGGQRRTRNPDTQYF.

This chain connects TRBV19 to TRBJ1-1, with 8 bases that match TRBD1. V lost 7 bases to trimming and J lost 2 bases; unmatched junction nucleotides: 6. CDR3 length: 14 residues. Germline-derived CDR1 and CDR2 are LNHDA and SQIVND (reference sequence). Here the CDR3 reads CASIGDRRNTEAFF. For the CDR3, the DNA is TGTGCCAGTATTGGGGACAGGAGAAACACTGAAGCTTTCTTT.

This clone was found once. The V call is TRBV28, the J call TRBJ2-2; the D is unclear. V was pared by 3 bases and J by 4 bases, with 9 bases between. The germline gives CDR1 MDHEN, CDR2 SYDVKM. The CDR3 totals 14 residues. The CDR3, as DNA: TGTGCCAGCAGTTTCTACAGTATCACCGGGGAGCTGTTTTTT. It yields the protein CASSFYSITGELFF.

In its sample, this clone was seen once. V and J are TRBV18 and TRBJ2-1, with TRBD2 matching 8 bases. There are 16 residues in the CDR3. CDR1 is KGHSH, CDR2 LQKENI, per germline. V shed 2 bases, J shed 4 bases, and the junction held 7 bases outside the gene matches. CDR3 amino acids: CASSPKRTSSYNEQFF. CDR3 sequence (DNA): TGTGCCAGCTCACCAAAGAGGACTAGCAGTTACAATGAGCAGTTCTTC. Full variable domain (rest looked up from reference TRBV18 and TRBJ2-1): NAGVMQNPRHLVRRRGQEARLRCSPMKGHSHVYWYRQLPEEGLKFMVYLQKENIIDESGMPKERFSAEFPKEGPSILRIQQVVRGDSAAYFCASSPKRTSSYNEQFFGPGTRLTVL.

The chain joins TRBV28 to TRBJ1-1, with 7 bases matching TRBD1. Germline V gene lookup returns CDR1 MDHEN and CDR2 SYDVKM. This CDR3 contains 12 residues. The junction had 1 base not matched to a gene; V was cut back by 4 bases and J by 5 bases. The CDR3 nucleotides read TGTGCCAGCAGTTCAGGGGGGACTGAAGCTTTCTTT. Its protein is CASSSGGTEAFF.

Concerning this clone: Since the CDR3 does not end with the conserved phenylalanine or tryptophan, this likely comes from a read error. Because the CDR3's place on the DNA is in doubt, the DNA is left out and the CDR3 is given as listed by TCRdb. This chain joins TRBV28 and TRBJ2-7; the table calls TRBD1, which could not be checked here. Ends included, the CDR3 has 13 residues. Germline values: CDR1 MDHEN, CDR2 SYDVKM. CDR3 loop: CASSPPGTGGGIL.

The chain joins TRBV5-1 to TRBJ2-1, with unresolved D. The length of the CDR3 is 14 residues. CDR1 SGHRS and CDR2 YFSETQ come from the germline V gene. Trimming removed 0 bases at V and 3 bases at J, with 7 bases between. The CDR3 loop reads CASSLGHRYNEQFF. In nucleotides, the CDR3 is TGCGCCAGCAGCTTGGGGCACCGCTACAATGAGCAGTTCTTC.

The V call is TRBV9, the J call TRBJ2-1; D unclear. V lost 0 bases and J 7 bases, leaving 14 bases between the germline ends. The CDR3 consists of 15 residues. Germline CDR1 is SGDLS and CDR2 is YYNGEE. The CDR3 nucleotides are TGTGCCAGCAGCGTAGTTTCAGGCAGGTTAAATGAGCAGTTCTTC. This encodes CASSVVSGRLNEQFF. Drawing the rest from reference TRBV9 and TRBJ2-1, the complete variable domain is DSGVTQTPKHLITATGQRVTLRCSPRSGDLSVYWYQQSLDQGLQFLIQYYNGEERAKGNILERFSAQQFPDLHSELNLSSLELGDSALYFCASSVVSGRLNEQFFGPGTRLTVL.

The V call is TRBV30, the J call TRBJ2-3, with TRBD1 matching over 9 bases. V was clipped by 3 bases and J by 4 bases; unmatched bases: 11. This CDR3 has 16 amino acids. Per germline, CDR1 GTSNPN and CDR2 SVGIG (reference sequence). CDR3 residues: CAWSHRTGARPDTQYF. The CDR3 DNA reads TGTGCCTGGAGCCATCGGACAGGGGCGCGCCCAGATACGCAGTATTTT.

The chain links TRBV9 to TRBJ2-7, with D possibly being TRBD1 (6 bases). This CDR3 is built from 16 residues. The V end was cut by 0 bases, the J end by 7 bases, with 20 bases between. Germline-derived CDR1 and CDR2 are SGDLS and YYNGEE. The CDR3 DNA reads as TGTGCCAGCAGCGTAGAGGGGGACCAGCGAGTCGGTGAGCAGTACTTC. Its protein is CASSVEGDQRVGEQYF.

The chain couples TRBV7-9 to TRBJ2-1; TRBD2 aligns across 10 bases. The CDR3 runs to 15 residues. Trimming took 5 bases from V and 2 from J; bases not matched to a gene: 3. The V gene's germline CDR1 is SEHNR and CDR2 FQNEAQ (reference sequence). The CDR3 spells CASSPTSGAYNEQFF. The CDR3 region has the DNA TGTGCCAGCAGCCCCACTAGCGGGGCCTACAATGAGCAGTTCTTC.

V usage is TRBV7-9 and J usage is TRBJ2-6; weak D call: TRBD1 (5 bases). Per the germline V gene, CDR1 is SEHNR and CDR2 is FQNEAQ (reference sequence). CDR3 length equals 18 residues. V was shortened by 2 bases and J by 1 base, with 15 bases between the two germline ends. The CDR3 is CASSLLVPGPSGANVLTF. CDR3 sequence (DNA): TGTGCCAGCAGCTTATTGGTCCCAGGGCCGTCTGGGGCCAACGTCCTGACTTTC.